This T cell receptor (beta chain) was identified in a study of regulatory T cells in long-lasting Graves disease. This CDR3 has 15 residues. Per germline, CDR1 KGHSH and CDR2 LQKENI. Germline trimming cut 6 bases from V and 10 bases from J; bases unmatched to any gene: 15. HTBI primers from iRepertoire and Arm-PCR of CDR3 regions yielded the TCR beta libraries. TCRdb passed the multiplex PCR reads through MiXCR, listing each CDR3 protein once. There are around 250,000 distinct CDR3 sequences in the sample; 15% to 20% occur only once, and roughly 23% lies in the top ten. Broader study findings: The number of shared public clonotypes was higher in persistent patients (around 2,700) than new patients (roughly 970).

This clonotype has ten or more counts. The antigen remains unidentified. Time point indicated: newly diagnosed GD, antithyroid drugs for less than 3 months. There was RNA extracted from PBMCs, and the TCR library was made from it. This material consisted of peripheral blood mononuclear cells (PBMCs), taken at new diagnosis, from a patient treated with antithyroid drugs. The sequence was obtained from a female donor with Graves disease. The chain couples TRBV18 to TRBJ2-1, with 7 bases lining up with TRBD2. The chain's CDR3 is CASSERGVKGGEQFF. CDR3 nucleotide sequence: TGTGCCAGCTCGGAACGGGGGGTCAAGGGAGGAGAGCAGTTCTTC.